The sequence of this TCR beta chain was determined in a study of blood T cell repertoires in COVID-19. Original methodology: Using reference gene primer amplification, nucleated cell counts were estimated. This table comes from immunoSEQ multiplex PCR, and its TCRdb copy is limited to in-frame clones, with some not included. D and trimming come from the DNA, and the V and J calls and clone size come from that table. This sample has over 90,000 clones; less than 95% occur once, and the top ten carry about 5%. What was sequenced was peripheral blood. The source of this sequence is a man aged 50 or older with acute or convalescent COVID-19.

The CDR3 DNA follows: TGTGCCAGCAGTCGAACAGGGGGCAATCAGCCCCAGCATTTT. Translation gives CASSRTGGNQPQHF. The genes are TRBV6-5 and TRBJ1-5; 7 bases line up with TRBD1. CDR1 is MNHEY and CDR2 is SVGAGI in the germline V gene. V lost 5 bases, J lost 2 bases, and 3 bases stayed unmatched. This CDR3 has 14 residues.